The 28 T cell receptor beta chains in this list originate from one sample, sequenced in a study of regulatory T cells in long-lasting Graves disease. HTBI primers from iRepertoire and Arm-PCR of CDR3 regions yielded the TCR beta libraries. One entry per CDR3 protein, called by TCRdb with MiXCR from the multiplex PCR reads. The sample contains hundreds of thousands of distinct CDR3 sequences, over 14% of which appear only once. Stated time point: newly diagnosed GD, antithyroid drugs for less than 3 months. After RNA was extracted from PBMCs, the TCR library was made from it. This same sample was also part of a study on T cells in Graves' hyperthyroidism and ophthalmopathy.

The input for sequencing was peripheral blood mononuclear cells (PBMCs), taken at new diagnosis, from a patient treated with antithyroid drugs. Receptors originate from a woman between 40 and 55 years old with Graves disease.

This clonotype was recorded many times. The rearrangement joins TRBV28 to TRBJ2-7, with 9 bases that match TRBD2. The CDR3 spans 16 residues. Germline V lookup: CDR1 MDHEN, CDR2 SYDVKM. V shed 6 bases and J 3 bases; nucleotides not matched to a gene: 12. This chain's CDR3 is CASSFLAGVVGYEQYF. The CDR3 DNA follows: TGTGCCAGCAGCTTCTTAGCGGGAGTAGTGGGCTACGAGCAGTACTTC.

This clonotype was picked up many times. The chain carries TRBV7-2 and TRBJ2-3, with D tentatively TRBD2 (5 bases). Trimming cost V 5 bases and J 0 bases, with 21 bases left between them. The CDR3 length is 18 residues. Looked up from germline, CDR1 is SGHTA and CDR2 is FQGNSA. CDR3 bases: TGTGCCAGCAGCCAACTGTTGACGGGAACCGCTAGCACAGATACGCAGTATTTT. Protein product: CASSQLLTGTASTDTQYF.

This clonotype occurred many times. The chain combines TRBV7-9 with TRBJ1-6; D gene uncertain. V gave up 4 bases and J gave up 8 bases, with 21 bases separating them. Germline V CDR1 and CDR2: SEHNR, FQNEAQ (reference sequence). This CDR3 is 17 amino acids long. The CDR3, as DNA: TGTGCCAGCAGCTATAGCCCCGTCCAACCGAGCGATTCACCCCTCCACTTT. This sequence encodes CASSYSPVQPSDSPLHF.

This clonotype has a count of ten or more. J is TRBJ2-7 and V is TRBV6-5; 9 bases map to TRBD1. The CDR3 spans 16 residues. The junction had 12 bases not matched to a gene; V was cut back by 4 bases and J by 5 bases. Germline assignment: CDR1 MNHEY and CDR2 SVGAGI. CDR3 sequence (DNA): TGTGCCAGCAGTTGGTCTTTACAGGGGGCTAAGGACGAGCAGTACTTC. Translating it yields CASSWSLQGAKDEQYF.

This clonotype was observed many times. The chain is built from TRBV6-2 or TRBV6-3 and TRBJ2-1; tentatively, D is TRBD1 (6 bases). Germline V gene lookup returns CDR1 MNHEY and CDR2 SVGEGT. V was pared by 8 bases and J by 3 bases, with 14 bases between. The CDR3 extends over 14 amino acids. CDR3 DNA: TGTGCCAGCGCTGGGACAATAGTCTACAATGAGCAGTTCTTC. Protein product: CASAGTIVYNEQFF.

The V gene is TRBV20-1, the J gene TRBJ2-1, with TRBD2 identical over 13 bases. Germline CDR1 reads DFQATT; CDR2 reads SNEGSKA (reference sequence). The CDR3 sequence is 14 residues long. The DNA of the CDR3 is TGCAGCGCAACTAGCGGGAGGGCCTACAATGAGCAGTTCTTC. The encoded protein is CSATSGRAYNEQFF.

This clonotype turned up a few times. A single base separates this from a much larger clone, so it may be a read error. This chain links TRBV2 with TRBJ1-2, with TRBD1 matching 7 bases. The V gene's germline CDR1 is SNHLY and CDR2 FYNNEI. The CDR3 runs 16 residues. Losses at the gene ends were 6 bases for V and 2 bases for J; bases not matched to a gene: 12. For the CDR3, the DNA is TGTGCCAGCAGAAGCACCCCCGGGACAGTAAACTATGGCTACACCTTC. This sequence encodes CASRSTPGTVNYGYTF. The whole variable domain, remainder taken from reference TRBV2 and TRBJ1-2, is EPEVTQTPSHQVTQMGQEVILRCVPISNHLYFYWYRQILGQKVEFLVSFYNNEISEKSEIFDDQFSVERPDGSNFTLKIRSTKLEDSAMYFCASRSTPGTVNYGYTFGSGTRLTVV.

CDR3 nucleotide sequence: TGTGCCAGCAGCTCGAGGGGCGGGAGCAACGTCGACGAGCAGTACTTC. Translation gives CASSSRGGSNVDEQYF. The chain employs TRBV7-9 and TRBJ2-7, with 7 bases identical to TRBD2. V gave up 4 bases and J gave up 5 bases; unmatched junction bases: 14. The CDR3 totals 16 residues. Germline assignment: CDR1 SEHNR and CDR2 FQNEAQ (reference sequence).

This clonotype was recorded many times. J is TRBJ2-2 and V is TRBV20-1, with 9 bases fitting TRBD2. J lost 2 bases, V lost 5 bases, and 3 bases had no gene match. The CDR3 extends over 14 amino acids. Per germline, CDR1 DFQATT and CDR2 SNEGSKA (reference sequence). The CDR3 DNA follows: TGCAGTGCTGGACTAGCGATTAACACCGGGGAGCTGTTTTTT. Translating gives CSAGLAINTGELFF.

In this sample, this clonotype turned up a few times. CDR3 in amino acids: CASSQDGSGLSYNEQFF. The CDR3 nucleotides read TGCGCCAGCAGCCAAGATGGGTCGGGCCTCTCCTACAATGAGCAGTTCTTC. The rearrangement uses TRBV4-3 and TRBJ2-1; D is ambiguous. Germline CDR1 LGHNA, CDR2 YSLEER. The germline V and J ends were trimmed by 0 bases and 0 bases, with 12 bases remaining between them. The CDR3 sequence is 17 residues long.

This clonotype was found many times. The CDR3 loop reads CASSYGLDTQYF. For the CDR3, the DNA is TGTGCCAGCAGTTACGGTTTAGATACGCAGTATTTT. The rearrangement uses TRBV6-5 and TRBJ2-3; D gene ambiguous. The CDR3 loop spans 12 amino acids. The V gene's germline CDR1 is MNHEY and CDR2 SVGAGI. V lost 2 bases to trimming and J lost 5 bases, with 5 bases between them.

This clonotype was recorded a few times. The chain joins TRBV5-4 to TRBJ2-7, with a possible D match to TRBD2 (5 bases). V dropped 0 bases and J dropped 0 bases, with 13 bases sitting between them. The CDR3 has 16 residues. Germline assignment: CDR1 SGHNT and CDR2 YYREEE (reference sequence). CDR3 region: CASSLDFGDSSYEQYF. In DNA form, the CDR3 reads TGTGCCAGCAGCTTGGATTTCGGGGATTCCTCCTACGAGCAGTACTTC.

The CDR3 loop is CSAEGQVYGYTF. CDR3 sequence (DNA): TGCAGTGCTGAAGGACAGGTCTATGGCTACACCTTC. The chain uses TRBV20-1 and TRBJ1-2; TRBD1 matches at 7 bases. CDR3 length: 12 amino acids. J lost 4 bases, V lost 5 bases, and 4 bases had no gene match. Germline loops: CDR1 DFQATT, CDR2 SNEGSKA (reference sequence).

As concerns this clonotype: A much larger clone is a single base away; this may be a read error. The rearrangement joins TRBV27 to TRBJ2-7; D possibly corresponds to TRBD2 (6 bases). V lost 6 bases to trimming and J lost 3 bases, with 9 bases between them. CDR3 length: 12 residues. Germline CDR1 is MNHEY and CDR2 is SMNVEV (reference sequence). This chain's CDR3 is CASSTGGYEQYF. The DNA for the CDR3 is TGTGCCAGCAGCACCGGGGGCTACGAGCAGTACTTC.

This clonotype was counted ten times or more. The genes are TRBV7-8 and TRBJ2-3; TRBD1 or TRBD2 may be the D gene (5 bases each). In germline, CDR1 is SGHVS, CDR2 FQNEAQ. V lost 5 bases and J 7 bases, leaving 16 bases between the germline ends. This CDR3 has 14 residues. CDR3 nucleotide sequence: TGTGCCAGCAGCCCAAGGGGAGACTACAATACGCAGTATTTT. This codes for CASSPRGDYNTQYF.

This clonotype was picked up many times. V and J are TRBV27 and TRBJ2-5, with 7 bases fitting TRBD1. The V segment lost 3 bases and the J segment 2 bases; nucleotides outside the gene matches: 6. This CDR3 comprises 15 residues. Germline lookup yields CDR1 MNHEY and CDR2 SMNVEV (reference sequence). CDR3 sequence: CASSLWGRGQETQYF. CDR3 DNA: TGTGCCAGCAGTTTGTGGGGCAGGGGGCAAGAGACCCAGTACTTC.

This clonotype was found many times. The chain has TRBV11-2 and TRBJ2-1, with 13 bases lining up with TRBD2. J lost 2 bases, V lost 6 bases, and 1 base had no gene match. Looked up from germline, CDR1 is SGHAT and CDR2 is FQNNGV. The CDR3 length is 15 residues. The CDR3 bases are TGTGCCAGCAGGGGACTAGCGGGGACCTACAATGAGCAGTTCTTC. This gives the protein CASRGLAGTYNEQFF. Complete variable domain (other parts from reference TRBV11-2 and TRBJ2-1): EAGVAQSPRYKIIEKRQSVAFWCNPISGHATLYWYQQILGQGPKLLIQFQNNGVVDDSQLPKDRFSAERLKGVDSTLKIQPAKLEDSAVYLCASRGLAGTYNEQFFGPGTRLTVL.

This clonotype was seen repeatedly, ten times or more. This chain links TRBV2 with TRBJ1-4, with TRBD1 matching 10 bases. The CDR3 has 15 residues. The V segment lost 6 bases and the J segment 5 bases; nucleotides outside the gene matches: 6. Germline V CDR1 and CDR2: SNHLY, FYNNEI. The CDR3 nucleotides read TGTGCCAGCAGGGGTCGGACAGGGGGGAATGAAAAACTGTTTTTT. Protein product: CASRGRTGGNEKLFF. The full variable domain, rest sourced from reference TRBV2 and TRBJ1-4, is EPEVTQTPSHQVTQMGQEVILRCVPISNHLYFYWYRQILGQKVEFLVSFYNNEISEKSEIFDDQFSVERPDGSNFTLKIRSTKLEDSAMYFCASRGRTGGNEKLFFGSGTQLSVL.

This clonotype appeared a few times. CDR3 in DNA: TGTGCCAGCAGCGGGACAGGGGGCTTCAATCAGCCCCAGCATTTT. This translates into CASSGTGGFNQPQHF. The chain uses TRBV9 and TRBJ1-5; 11 nucleotides agree with TRBD1. Trimming removed 3 bases from V and 3 bases from J; junction bases left unmatched: 2. The CDR3 is 15 residues long. Germline CDR1 reads SGDLS; CDR2 reads YYNGEE.

This clonotype was counted ten times or more. This CDR3 reads CASGLGQYEQYF. The DNA of the CDR3 is TGTGCCAGCGGCTTAGGACAGTACGAGCAGTACTTC. The chain couples TRBV6-2 or TRBV6-3 to TRBJ2-7; TRBD1 is a possible D gene (6 bases). V lost 8 bases to trimming and J lost 4 bases, with 12 bases between them. CDR3 size: 12 residues. Germline CDR1 reads MNHEY; CDR2 reads SVGEGT.

This clonotype occurred many times. The J gene is TRBJ1-4, the V gene TRBV10-2; 7 positions agree with TRBD1. CDR1 and CDR2 from the germline V gene are WSHSY and SAAADI. There are 14 residues in the CDR3. V lost 3 bases, J lost 4 bases, and 2 bases stayed unmatched. CDR3 sequence reads: CASSDGTVNEKLFF. The CDR3, as DNA: TGCGCCAGCAGTGACGGGACAGTTAATGAAAAACTGTTTTTT.

This clonotype was recorded many times. This chain joins TRBV6-5 and TRBJ2-1, with D unresolved. The CDR3 is 13 residues long. V lost 4 bases and J 6 bases, leaving 10 bases between the germline ends. Germline V CDR1 and CDR2: MNHEY, SVGAGI. In nucleotides, the CDR3 is TGTGCCAGCAGTTTGACAAACCGCAATGAGCAGTTCTTC. Its protein is CASSLTNRNEQFF.

This clonotype has only a few counts. A read error may be the cause here, since a much bigger clone is one base away. V is TRBV12-3 or TRBV12-4 and J is TRBJ1-1; D is ambiguous. The DNA end lines up better with TRBJ2-3; the J call may be wrong. This CDR3 has 14 residues. CDR3 sequence: CASSLDAPKDAQYF. The DNA for the CDR3 is TGTGCCAGCAGTTTAGACGCTCCGAAAGATGCGCAGTATTTT.

The gene calls are TRBV5-4 and TRBJ1-1; D is uncertain. The CDR3 consists of 14 residues. Germline loops: CDR1 SGHNT, CDR2 YYREEE (reference sequence). V was trimmed by 3 bases and J by 7 bases, leaving 16 bases between them. The CDR3 sequence: CASSWGDQVDEAFF. The CDR3 nucleotides are TGTGCCAGCAGCTGGGGAGACCAGGTGGATGAAGCTTTCTTT.

As concerns this clonotype: Mismatch with germline at one junction end may stem from a read error. The rearrangement joins TRBV9 to TRBJ2-1; TRBD2 aligns across 14 bases. Germline CDR1 SGDLS, CDR2 YYNGEE. The CDR3 length is 15 residues. Here the CDR3 reads CVSSIGTSGSHEQFF. Here the CDR3 DNA reads TGTGTCAGCAGCATAGGGACTAGCGGGAGCCATGAGCAGTTCTTC.

This clonotype was observed at least ten times. The V gene is TRBV7-3, the J gene TRBJ2-1; 7 bases are a match to TRBD2. The germline V gene encodes CDR1 SGHTA and CDR2 FQGTGA. The CDR3 consists of 15 residues. J gave up 10 bases and V 4 bases, and 13 bases lay outside the gene matches. The CDR3 is CASSSPGGGPQEQFF. The CDR3 DNA sequence: TGTGCCAGCAGCTCCCCCGGGGGAGGGCCACAGGAGCAGTTCTTC.

This clonotype was seen at least ten times. The chain employs TRBV28 and TRBJ2-7, with D perhaps TRBD1 or TRBD2 (5 bases each). Germline V gives CDR1 MDHEN, CDR2 SYDVKM. This CDR3 region has 13 residues. V was cut by 6 bases and J by 2 bases, with 11 bases left in between. The DNA of the CDR3 is TGTGCCAGCAGCGGGGCGGTGGCCTACGAGCAGTACTTC. Translated, it gives CASSGAVAYEQYF. Based on the CDR3 plus reference TRBV28 and TRBJ2-7, the full variable domain is DVKVTQSSRYLVKRTGEKVFLECVQDMDHENMFWYRQDPGLGLRLIYFSYDVKMKEKGDIPEGYSVSREKKERFSLILESASTNQTSMYLCASSGAVAYEQYFGPGTRLTVT.

This clonotype was detected a few times. The chain links TRBV5-1 to TRBJ1-6, with 7 bases that match TRBD1. Germline assignment: CDR1 SGHRS and CDR2 YFSETQ. V was clipped by 2 bases and J by 9 bases; unmatched bases: 11. This CDR3 comprises 16 residues. The CDR3 coding sequence is TGCGCCAGCAGCTTAGACCACAGGGGAGGGAGTTCACCCCTCCACTTT. Its translation is CASSLDHRGGSSPLHF.